A single sample is the source of the 17 T cell receptor beta chains below, sequenced in a study of cytotoxic CD8 clonotypes in ibrutinib-treated CLL (dated by TCRdb to the early 2020s). Libraries came from the immunoSEQ multiplex PCR assay. In TCRdb, the immuneACCESS table is reduced to in-frame sequences with V and J assigned. These tables do not hold every clone; where another copy was compared, an unresolved V gene accounts for under half, and the others remain unexplained. Present in this sample are over 120,000 clones, more than 70% of which were seen just once. The ten largest clonotypes hold 7.6% of the sample. Here the sequenced sample was PBMCs, taken after 36 months of ibrutinib treatment. The receptors come from a human donor with chronic lymphocytic leukemia.

This clone is medium-sized (0.01 to 0.1%). CDR3: CASSMTSGYEQYF. The CDR3 DNA sequence: TGTGCCAGTAGTATGACTAGCGGATACGAGCAGTACTTC. This rearrangement joins TRBV19 to TRBJ2-7; TRBD2 matches 9 bases. Germline CDR1 is LNHDA and CDR2 is SQIVND (reference sequence). Germline trimming cut 3 bases from V and 4 bases from J; bases unmatched to any gene: 1. The CDR3 is 13 residues long.

In this sample, this clone turned up once. V gene TRBV10-3 combines with J gene TRBJ2-1; 9 bases are shared with TRBD2. Germline loops: CDR1 ENHRY, CDR2 SYGVKD. This CDR3 region has 16 residues. After removal of 0 bases from V and 4 bases from J, the junction contained 4 bases not matched to a gene. The CDR3 DNA reads as TGTGCCATCAGTGAGTCCCGACTAGCGGATTACAATGAGCAGTTCTTC. It specifies CAISESRLADYNEQFF.

This sequence joins TRBV30 and TRBJ1-3; tentatively, D is TRBD1 (6 bases). Germline CDR1 GTSNPN, CDR2 SVGIG (reference sequence). The CDR3 has 14 residues. V lost 3 bases and J lost 1, with 10 bases in between. The CDR3 here is CAWRGGGSGNTIYF. The CDR3 DNA sequence: TGTGCCTGGAGAGGGGGGGGTTCTGGAAACACCATATATTTT.

The V call is TRBV28, the J call TRBJ1-1; no firm D call. The CDR3 spans 13 residues. V dropped 8 bases and J dropped 2 bases, with 12 bases sitting between them. Per germline, CDR1 MDHEN and CDR2 SYDVKM. The CDR3 loop reads CASVTGPNTEAFF. In DNA form, the CDR3 reads TGTGCCAGCGTTACCGGACCTAACACTGAAGCTTTCTTT.

This clone appeared once. The rearrangement uses TRBV19 and TRBJ1-1; D not certain. Trimming removed 7 bases from V and 1 base from J, with 4 bases in between. The germline gives CDR1 LNHDA, CDR2 SQIVND (reference sequence). This CDR3 is built from 11 residues. In DNA, the CDR3 is TGTGCCAGTATGGAGAACACTGAAGCTTTCTTT. Its protein is CASMENTEAFF. Based on the CDR3 plus reference TRBV19 and TRBJ1-1, the full variable domain is DGGITQSPKYLFRKEGQNVTLSCEQNLNHDAMYWYRQDPGQGLRLIYYSQIVNDFQKGDIAEGYSVSREKKESFPLTVTSAQKNPTAFYLCASMENTEAFFGQGTRLTVV.

The chain has TRBV18 and TRBJ2-5; D not resolved. The germline V gene encodes CDR1 KGHSH and CDR2 LQKENI. The CDR3 runs 13 residues. V was pared by 3 bases and J by 2 bases, with 7 bases between. The CDR3 sequence: CASSPGRQETQYF. The CDR3 bases are TGTGCCAGCTCACCCGGACGGCAAGAGACCCAGTACTTC.

The CDR3 sequence: CASGRWDGDNQPQHF. DNA of the CDR3: TGCGCCAGCGGGCGGTGGGACGGTGACAATCAGCCCCAGCATTTT. The chain links TRBV10-2 to TRBJ1-5, with D perhaps matching TRBD1 (5 bases). Trimming shortened V by 8 bases and J by 3 bases, and 17 bases separated the two germline ends. Per germline, CDR1 WSHSY and CDR2 SAAADI. CDR3 length: 15 amino acids.

V gene TRBV19 combines with J gene TRBJ2-1; 7 nucleotides align to TRBD1. The V gene end was trimmed by 5 bases and the J gene end by 4 bases; junction bases not matched to a gene: 17. In germline, CDR1 is LNHDA, CDR2 SQIVND (reference sequence). CDR3 size: 18 residues. CDR3 amino acids: CASSHRPSGTAKYNEQFF. CDR3 DNA: TGTGCCAGTAGTCATCGGCCCTCAGGGACAGCAAAGTACAATGAGCAGTTCTTC. The complete variable domain, with remaining parts taken from reference TRBV19 and TRBJ2-1, reads DGGITQSPKYLFRKEGQNVTLSCEQNLNHDAMYWYRQDPGQGLRLIYYSQIVNDFQKGDIAEGYSVSREKKESFPLTVTSAQKNPTAFYLCASSHRPSGTAKYNEQFFGPGTRLTVL.

This rearrangement joins TRBV9 to TRBJ1-6; TRBD1 agrees at 10 bases. V shed 5 bases, J shed 8 bases, and the junction held 4 bases outside the gene matches. Germline loops: CDR1 SGDLS, CDR2 YYNGEE. The CDR3 consists of 14 residues. The CDR3 is CASSGGQGYSPLHF. The CDR3 DNA sequence: TGTGCCAGCAGTGGGGGACAGGGGTATTCACCCCTCCACTTT.

In nucleotides, the CDR3 is TGCGCCAGCAGGGGACAGGTCTATGGCTACACCTTC. Amino acid sequence: CASRGQVYGYTF. The genes are TRBV4-1 and TRBJ1-2; 8 bases align to TRBD1. Trimming removed 6 bases from V and 4 bases from J; junction bases left unmatched: 1. Germline CDR1 reads MGHRA; CDR2 reads YSYEKL. This CDR3 contains 12 residues.

V is TRBV11-2 and J is TRBJ2-2; tentatively, D is TRBD1 (5 bases). CDR3 size: 12 residues. The V gene's germline CDR1 is SGHAT and CDR2 FQNNGV. V lost 8 bases, J lost 5 bases, and 9 bases lay in between. CDR3 bases: TGTGCCAGCGGGGCTCTTACCGGGGAGCTGTTTTTT. It yields the protein CASGALTGELFF.

This clone has just one count. This chain links TRBV11-2 with TRBJ2-1, with 9 bases that match TRBD1. The CDR3 sequence is 17 residues long. CDR1 SGHAT and CDR2 FQNNGV come from the germline V gene. V lost 5 bases, J lost 2 bases, and 10 bases stayed unmatched. The CDR3 region has the DNA TGTGCCAGCAGCCCCTTGAGCGGGACAGGGCCCTACAATGAGCAGTTCTTC. Translating gives CASSPLSGTGPYNEQFF.

A word on this clone: Other DNA sequences in the sample encode the same CDR3. Here the CDR3 reads CASSLRGDEQYF. As DNA, the CDR3 is TGCGCCAGCAGCTTGAGAGGGGACGAGCAGTACTTC. The chain employs TRBV5-1 and TRBJ2-7; either TRBD1 or TRBD2 may fit D (5 bases each). V lost 1 base, J lost 5 bases, and 7 bases lay in between. The CDR3 covers 12 residues. In germline, CDR1 is SGHRS, CDR2 YFSETQ.

The chain links TRBV7-8 to TRBJ2-1, with D hard to call. Germline assignment: CDR1 SGHVS and CDR2 FQNEAQ. The CDR3 has 15 amino acids. Trimming pared 5 bases from V and 7 bases from J, leaving 18 bases between. The CDR3 DNA reads TGTGCCAGCAGCCCCCGGGCCCCCCGAAGGAATGAGCAGTTCTTC. Its protein product is CASSPRAPRRNEQFF.

The rearrangement links TRBV7-6 to TRBJ2-3; D uncertain. Germline V gene lookup returns CDR1 SGHVS and CDR2 FNYEAQ. The CDR3 is 15 residues long. V was pared by 5 bases and J by 3 bases, with 15 bases between. This CDR3 is CASSATPILTDTQYF. In DNA, the CDR3 is TGTGCCAGCAGCGCAACCCCTATTTTGACAGATACGCAGTATTTT.

The chain has TRBV18 and TRBJ1-5, with TRBD1 matching 11 bases. V lost 5 bases to trimming and J lost 9 bases; unmatched junction nucleotides: 9. CDR1 and CDR2 from the germline V gene are KGHSH and LQKENI. This CDR3 spans 15 amino acids. CDR3 amino acids: CASSAGTGGNLPQHF. Written as DNA, the CDR3 is TGTGCCAGCTCAGCCGGGACAGGGGGAAACTTGCCCCAGCATTTT. The full variable domain, with the rest looked up from reference TRBV18 and TRBJ1-5, is NAGVMQNPRHLVRRRGQEARLRCSPMKGHSHVYWYRQLPEEGLKFMVYLQKENIIDESGMPKERFSAEFPKEGPSILRIQQVVRGDSAAYFCASSAGTGGNLPQHFGDGTRLSIL.

The chain employs TRBV4-1 and TRBJ2-7, with 10 bases aligning to TRBD2. The CDR3 sequence is 16 residues long. Looked up from germline, CDR1 is MGHRA and CDR2 is YSYEKL. V was clipped by 0 bases and J by 5 bases; unmatched bases: 7. CDR3 in DNA: TGCGCCAGCAGCCAAGAATTATCTAGCGGGAGCCACGAGCAGTACTTC. This encodes CASSQELSSGSHEQYF.